The clone carrying this T cell receptor (beta chain) was seen repeatedly, ten times or more. The source of the sample is a study of T cells in Graves' hyperthyroidism and ophthalmopathy. TCR beta CDR3 regions were amplified from RNA. During a first-round RT-PCR of the TCR CDR3, the HTBI primer set was used. Using its own MiXCR run on the multiplex PCR reads, TCRdb lists one record per CDR3 protein. The sample consists of around 420,000 distinct CDR3 sequences, approximately 14% of them appearing once. Germline V CDR1 and CDR2: MDHEN, SYDVKM. After removal of 1 base from V and 4 bases from J, the junction contained 5 bases not matched to a gene. This CDR3 is built from 16 residues. The PBMCs were taken from about 10 ml of fresh peripheral blood.

The specimen sequenced was blood. The chain joins TRBV28 to TRBJ2-1; 9 bases agree with TRBD2. This receptor was obtained from a woman aged 18-30 years with Graves' hyperthyroidism. The chain's CDR3 is CASSLYGTSSYNEQFF. The CDR3 region has the DNA TGTGCCAGCAGTTTATATGGGACTAGCTCGTACAATGAGCAGTTCTTC.